The rows below give T cell receptor beta chains drawn from one sample of a study of neurological immune-mediated disorders. A single record per CDR3 protein comes from TCRdb applying MiXCR to the 5' RACE reads. Seen here are under 100,000 distinct CDR3 sequences, about 13% observed once, and the top ten hold 5%. Sequencing was carried out using PBMCs. These receptors all come from a female donor with HTLV-1-associated myelopathy (HAM/TSP). CDR3s include the opening cysteine and the closing phenylalanine or tryptophan. A D gene is named only where the DNA matches it firmly. Clone size is not always given. Where it is, it says once, few, many or a class for expanded clones.

clone_size	v_call	j_call	d_call	cdr3_nt	cdr3_aa
many	TRBV11-2	TRBJ2-3	.	TGTGCCAGCAGTTTCCAGGGAGCTAGCACAGATACGCAGTATTTT	CASSFQGASTDTQYF
many	TRBV25-1	TRBJ2-7	TRBD2	TGTGCCAGCAGGGGACTAGCGGGGGTAAACGAGCAGTACTTC	CASRGLAGVNEQYF
many	TRBV7-9	TRBJ1-1	TRBD1	TGTGCCAGCAGCTCCCAGGGGGTCAGGAACACTGAAGCTTTCTTT	CASSSQGVRNTEAFF
many	TRBV7-2	TRBJ2-7	TRBD2	TGTGCCAGCAGCTTAGTGAGCGCGAGCGGGGGCCGAAGCTCCTACGAGCAGTACTTC	CASSLVSASGGRSSYEQYF
many	TRBV12-3/TRBV12-4	TRBJ2-5	.	TGTGCCAGCAGTGACAACGGGGTCCAAGAGACCCAGTACTTC	CASSDNGVQETQYF
many	TRBV12-3/TRBV12-4	TRBJ2-5	TRBD1	TGTGCCAGCAGTTTATCTAGATTGGGTGTCTGGGACAGGGGGCAAGAGACCCAGTACTTC	CASSLSRLGVWDRGQETQYF
many	TRBV7-9	TRBJ2-7	TRBD1	TGTGCCAGCAGCGGCGGACAGGGATACTACGAGCAGTACTTC	CASSGGQGYYEQYF
many	TRBV5-6	TRBJ2-3	.	TGTGCCAGCAGCTTGTTCAGTATCCTACGGGGAACAGATACGCAGTATTTT	CASSLFSILRGTDTQYF
many	TRBV29-1	TRBJ2-3	.	TGCAGCGTTTTCGGGGGTAACCGACTAAGCAGCACAGATACGCAGTATTTT	CSVFGGNRLSSTDTQYF
many	TRBV14	TRBJ2-3	.	TGTGCCAGCAGCTTTGGAGCAGGGGAAGATACGCAGTATTTT	CASSFGAGEDTQYF
many	TRBV15	TRBJ1-6	.	TGTGCCACCAGCGGCCTACGGCTGACGAATTCACCCCTCCACTTT	CATSGLRLTNSPLHF
many	TRBV5-1	TRBJ2-1	TRBD1	TGCGCCAGCAGCTTAACCCGGGACAGGCTATACAATGAGCAGTTCTTC	CASSLTRDRLYNEQFF
.	TRBV2	TRBJ1-5	.	TGTGCCAGCGGATTACATGGACTCGACACTCAGCCCCAGCATTTT	CASGLHGLDTQPQHF
few	TRBV7-9	TRBJ2-7	.	TGTGCCAGCAGCTTAGGTACGGGGGGCCTACTACGAGCGCAGTACTTC	CASSLGTGGLLRAQYF
.	TRBV21-1	TRBJ2-1	.	TGTGCCAGCAACACCCGCCGGGCTCACACACAGTTCTTC	CASNTRRAHTQFF
many	TRBV4-1	TRBJ2-3	.	TGCGCCAGCAGCCCACAGTCGGATACGCAGTATTTT	CASSPQSDTQYF
many	TRBV14	TRBJ1-5	.	TGTGCCAGCAGCCAGGGTGGGGATCAGCCCCAGCATTTT	CASSQGGDQPQHF
many	TRBV5-1	TRBJ2-2	.	TGCGCCAGCAGCTTGGCGGGCAGGGGCGGCACCGGGGAGCTGTTTTTT	CASSLAGRGGTGELFF
many	TRBV12-3/TRBV12-4	TRBJ2-1	.	TGTGCCAGCCGAGGGGGGGGGACGATTTACAATGAGCAGTTCTTC	CASRGGGTIYNEQFF
many	TRBV5-5	TRBJ1-6	TRBD1	TGTGCCAGCAGCGGGGGACAGGGGACGTCTAATTCACCCCTCCACTTT	CASSGGQGTSNSPLHF
.	TRBV6-1	TRBJ2-7	.	TGTGCCAGCAGTGTCCAGGGCTACGAGCAGTACTTC	CASSVQGYEQYF
many	TRBV4-1	TRBJ2-5	TRBD1	TGCGCCAGCAGCCACACCGGGACAGAGTACCAAGAGACCCAGTACTTC	CASSHTGTEYQETQYF
medium-sized	TRBV7-8	TRBJ2-5	.	TGTGCCAGCAGCTTAGCTGGGACCCGCGTTGAGACCCAGTACTTC	CASSLAGTRVETQYF
many	TRBV6-1	TRBJ1-2	.	TGTGCCAGCAGTGAACAGAGCGGTTATGGCTACACCTTC	CASSEQSGYGYTF
many	TRBV5-1	TRBJ2-1	.	TGCGCCAGCAGCGACGGGTATGACGGGCCCGTGGGGCAGTTCTTC	CASSDGYDGPVGQFF
medium-sized	TRBV20-1	TRBJ2-3	.	TGCAGTGCTATCAGGGCGGATACGCAGTATTTT	CSAIRADTQYF
many	TRBV5-1	TRBJ2-1	.	TGCGCCAGCAGCCTAGAGGGGGGGGCCGTCATGCGCGAGCAGTTCTTC	CASSLEGGAVMREQFF
many	TRBV20-1	TRBJ1-4	TRBD1	TGCAGTGCTAGAGCCCGGACAGGGGGAGGTGAAAAACTGTTTTTT	CSARARTGGGEKLFF
many	TRBV15	TRBJ2-7	TRBD1	TGTGCTACCAGCAGAGAGGAGAAGGGGGCGGGCGCCGAGCAGTACTTC	CATSREEKGAGAEQYF
many	TRBV15	TRBJ2-7	.	TGTGCCACCAGCAGAGATTTAGGTTCGACGGCGAATTACGAGCAGTACTTC	CATSRDLGSTANYEQYF
many	TRBV5-1	TRBJ2-7	TRBD1	TGCGCCAGCAGCTTGGTCGGGACAGGGGAAGCGGGGAAGAACGAGCAGTACTTC	CASSLVGTGEAGKNEQYF
many	TRBV5-1	TRBJ2-4	TRBD2	TGCGCCAGCAGCTCTTCTAGCGGGGGGTCATTTTCGGGCATTCAGTACTTC	CASSSSSGGSFSGIQYF
many	TRBV10-3	TRBJ2-1	.	TGTGCCATCAGTGATGGTAAGACCGATTACAATGAGCAGTTCTTC	CAISDGKTDYNEQFF
many	TRBV6-5	TRBJ1-1	TRBD1	TGTGCCAGCAGTTTAGGGGACAGGTCGAACACTGAAGCTTTCTTT	CASSLGDRSNTEAFF
few	TRBV7-9	TRBJ2-1	.	TGTGCCAGCAGCTCCCAGTACAATGAGCAGTTCTTC	CASSSQYNEQFF
many	TRBV29-1	TRBJ2-7	TRBD1	TGCAGCGTTTCTGGACAGGGATTCGAGCAGTACTTC	CSVSGQGFEQYF
many	TRBV12-3/TRBV12-4	TRBJ1-5	.	TGTGCCAGCAGTTTAGCAGCTCTGACCCAGCATTTT	CASSLAALTQHF
many	TRBV5-1	TRBJ2-3	.	TGCGCCAGCAGCCCTTCCCAGGGCACAGATACGCAGTATTTT	CASSPSQGTDTQYF
many	TRBV4-1	TRBJ1-1	.	TGCGCCAGCAGCCAAGATCGGAGTCAGACTTATCCTGAAGCTTTCTTT	CASSQDRSQTYPEAFF
few	TRBV28	TRBJ1-5	.	TGTGCCAGCAGTTTATGGAAGGTCCAAGTGGGAAATCAGCCCCAGCATTTT	CASSLWKVQVGNQPQHF
many	TRBV20-1	TRBJ1-2	.	TGCAGTGCTAAATATCCGGGGGTCCTGAATGGCTACACCTTC	CSAKYPGVLNGYTF
many	TRBV28	TRBJ1-2	.	TGTGCCAGCAGCTCATTAACAGGGTCCCCGATCTATGGCTACACCTTC	CASSSLTGSPIYGYTF
.	TRBV12-3/TRBV12-4	TRBJ2-3	.	TGTGCCAGCAGAGACTTACTTAGCACAGATACGCAGTATTTT	CASRDLLSTDTQYF
many	TRBV20-1	TRBJ2-1	TRBD2	TGCAGTGCTTCGACTAGCGGGGGGATCCTAGAGCGGTTCTTC	CSASTSGGILERFF
many	TRBV5-1	TRBJ2-7	TRBD1	TGCGCCAGCAGCTTGAGGACAGGGGTCCCCTACGAGCAGTACTTC	CASSLRTGVPYEQYF
many	TRBV27	TRBJ2-7	TRBD1	TGTGCCACCCGAAGGACAGGGTTTGAGCAGTACTTC	CATRRTGFEQYF
few	TRBV29-1	TRBJ1-4	.	TGCAGCGTTGGACGGAGCGGTGAAAAACTGTTTTTT	CSVGRSGEKLFF
few	TRBV5-1	TRBJ1-1	.	TGCGCCAGCAGCGAATATTCAGTGAACACTGAAGCTTTCTTT	CASSEYSVNTEAFF
.	TRBV6-5	TRBJ2-1	TRBD1	TGTGCCAGCAGTTACGGGACAGGGAATGAGCAGTTCTTC	CASSYGTGNEQFF
many	TRBV28	TRBJ2-7	TRBD1	TGTGCCAGCAGTTTCTGGACAGGGGGCTACGAGCAGTACTTC	CASSFWTGGYEQYF
many	TRBV29-1	TRBJ1-1	TRBD1	TGCAGCATAGGGACAGGGAACACTGAAGCTTTCTTT	CSIGTGNTEAFF
many	TRBV5-1	TRBJ1-1	.	TGCGCCAGCAGCTTGCTGGGAACGGAAGGGGTGACTGAAGCTTTCTTT	CASSLLGTEGVTEAFF
many	TRBV5-1	TRBJ2-3	TRBD2	TGCGCCAGCGAGCGGGGGGGCTTTGAAGATACGCAGTATTTT	CASERGGFEDTQYF
.	TRBV28	TRBJ1-2	.	TGTGCCAGCAGTTCCCCGGACAGCCTCTATGGCTACACCTTC	CASSSPDSLYGYTF